The subject of this entry is one TCR beta chain. What it recognizes is unknown. The sample is drawn from a study of T-cell memory formation after mild COVID-19. Whole-study context: For the most part, TCR clusters were specific to one donor. Study-level points and caveats: The authors did not confirm SARS-CoV-2 specificity of second-wave clones peaking day 37.

One entry per CDR3 protein, called by TCRdb with MiXCR from the 5' RACE reads. The sample consists of a few hundred thousand distinct CDR3 sequences, roughly a fifth of them appearing once. Germline V gene sequence: CDR1 SGHDT, CDR2 YYEEEE. There are 12 residues in the CDR3. V lost 1 base and J 10 bases, leaving 9 bases between the germline ends. This TCR was recovered from a man in his late teens or twenties who had mild COVID-19 (a few samples of this study predate the infection). Cell type and time point are not known. The sequenced sample was PBMCs or a T cell subset sorted from them (not recorded which). V gene TRBV5-6 combines with J gene TRBJ2-1; D unresolved. In nucleotides, the CDR3 is TGTGCCAGCAGCTTGATCCAAATCGAGCAGTTCTTC. Protein product: CASSLIQIEQFF.